A single sample gave rise to the 28 T cell receptor beta chains below, sequenced in a study of CD8+CD57+ T cells in acquired aplastic anemia. Both TCR beta VDJ combination and CDR3 sequence profiling were carried out. Genomic DNA was the template for this profiling. TCRdb reprocessed the reads via MiXCR and lists one record per CDR3 protein. The sample has 260,000 or so distinct CDR3 sequences; approximately 82% are singletons. Only patients with CD8+CD57+ cell expansion on flow cytometry were chosen for sequencing. The specimen sequenced was sorted CD4+, CD8+, or CD8+CD57+ T cells (not recorded which) from PBMCs. These receptors were taken from a human donor with aplastic anemia.

In the case of this clonotype: The CDR3 ends on some other residue instead of the conserved phenylalanine or tryptophan, so this is likely a read error. Because the CDR3's place on the DNA is in doubt, the DNA is left out and the CDR3 is given as listed by TCRdb. V and J are TRBV2 and TRBJ2-6; the table assigns TRBD1, which was not confirmed against the DNA. From its first to its last residue, the CDR3 has 16 amino acids. The V gene's germline CDR1 is SNHLY and CDR2 FYNNEI. CDR3 sequence reads: CASGVGGTYTPYFVTG.

This clonotype was seen just once. This chain connects TRBV12-3 or TRBV12-4 to TRBJ1-1; D not certain. The CDR3 consists of 13 residues. The ends were cut back, 3 bases at V and 10 bases at J, with 15 bases in the middle. CDR3 sequence reads: CASSFAPGYGAFF. The CDR3 nucleotides are TGTGCCAGCAGTTTTGCCCCGGGGTATGGAGCTTTCTTT.

The chain is built from TRBV5-1 and TRBJ2-1, with D unclear. Trimming removed 3 bases at V and 8 bases at J, with 12 bases between. CDR1 is SGHRS and CDR2 is YFSETQ in the germline V gene. The length of the CDR3 is 13 residues. CDR3 region: CASSYGVFHEQFF. In nucleotides, the CDR3 is TGCGCCAGCAGCTATGGAGTCTTCCATGAGCAGTTCTTC.

The table lists this clonotype with a few counts. This sequence joins TRBV7-8 and TRBJ2-1, with D perhaps TRBD1 (6 bases). Trimming pared 4 bases from V and 8 bases from J, leaving 18 bases between. This CDR3 region has 15 residues. Germline V CDR1 and CDR2: SGHVS, FQNEAQ. CDR3 sequence: CASSSEGHPNDEQFF. The CDR3 region has the DNA TGTGCCAGCAGCTCAGAGGGACATCCCAACGATGAGCAGTTCTTC.

The chain links TRBV7-9 to TRBJ2-5; TRBD2 agrees at 7 bases. The CDR3 loop spans 14 amino acids. The junction had 9 bases not matched to a gene; V was cut back by 11 bases and J by 0 bases. Germline values: CDR1 SEHNR, CDR2 FQNEAQ (reference sequence). CDR3 amino acids: CAYGGAGYQETQYF. CDR3 coding DNA: TGTGCCTACGGGGGAGCGGGGTACCAAGAGACCCAGTACTTC.

The chain is built from TRBV7-2 and TRBJ2-5; D remains unclear. The CDR3 consists of 15 residues. Germline values: CDR1 SGHTA, CDR2 FQGNSA. V was clipped by 3 bases and J by 14 bases, with 25 bases between them. Here the CDR3 DNA reads TGTGCCAGCAGCTTTCCTCCAGACGGGCAAGCCCTTTCCTACTTC. As protein: CASSFPPDGQALSYF. Supplemented by reference TRBV7-2 and TRBJ2-5, the full variable domain reads GAGVSQSPSNKVTEKGKDVELRCDPISGHTALYWYRQSLGQGLEFLIYFQGNSAPDKSGLPSDRFSAERTGGSVSTLTIQRTQQEDSAVYLCASSFPPDGQALSYFGPGTRLLVL.

The chain's CDR3 is CASSWGGTGTEAFF. In nucleotides, the CDR3 is TGCGCCAGCAGCTGGGGGGGGACGGGCACTGAAGCTTTCTTT. V and J are TRBV5-1 and TRBJ1-1; a possible D gene is TRBD1 (5 bases). Germline assignment: CDR1 SGHRS and CDR2 YFSETQ. This CDR3 contains 14 residues. The V and J ends lost 3 bases and 4 bases respectively, with 13 bases between them.

A remark on this clonotype: Compared with germline, one end of the junction differs, possibly owing to a read error. The rearrangement uses TRBV15 and TRBJ1-1; the D is unclear. CDR1 and CDR2 from the germline V gene are LNHNV and YYDKDF (reference sequence). The CDR3 loop spans 14 amino acids. CDR3 coding DNA: TGTGCCACCAGCGAAGGCAGCGAGAAAGATGACCCGTACTTC. This gives the protein CATSEGSEKDDPYF.

This clonotype was seen only a few times. V gene TRBV6-4 combines with J gene TRBJ2-1; D may be TRBD1 (5 bases). Germline CDR1 MRHNA, CDR2 SNTAGT. CDR3 size: 16 residues. Trimming left V 4 bases short and J 9 bases short, with 22 bases between. In DNA form, the CDR3 reads TGTGCCAGCAGTGGAAAAGCGACAGATAGACCAATTGAGCAGTTCTTC. Protein product: CASSGKATDRPIEQFF.

On this clonotype: A single base separates this from a much larger clone, so it may be a read error. The CDR3 here is CATSRGSEEDTQYF. The CDR3 DNA is TGTGCCACCAGCAGAGGCAGCGAGGAAGATACGCAGTATTTT. The rearrangement links TRBV15 to TRBJ2-3; D unresolved. The CDR3 runs 14 residues. Per the germline V gene, CDR1 is LNHNV and CDR2 is YYDKDF (reference sequence). Trimming took 1 base from V and 5 from J, leaving 10 bases between them.

This sequence joins TRBV6-4 and TRBJ2-7; weak D call: TRBD2 (5 bases). Trimming cost V 6 bases and J 7 bases, with 19 bases left between them. The CDR3 extends over 14 amino acids. CDR1 and CDR2 from the germline V gene are MRHNA and SNTAGT. The CDR3, as DNA: TGTGCCAGCAGCCCGTCGGGGATCTGGGGTGAGCAGTACTTC. Protein: CASSPSGIWGEQYF.

This clonotype was seen more than once but under ten times. The missing conserved phenylalanine or tryptophan at the end of this CDR3 makes a read error likely. No DNA is shown, since the ends of the CDR3 on it are uncertain; the CDR3 is the one TCRdb lists. This chain links TRBV7-8 with TRBJ1-2. Germline V lookup: CDR1 SGHVS, CDR2 FQNEAQ. The length of the CDR3 is 13 amino acids, counting both ends. This CDR3 reads CASSPVAGGLDTQ.

The chain links TRBV14 to TRBJ1-2; no clear D. Germline V gene data show CDR1 as SGHDN and CDR2 as FVKESK. Deletions cut 0 bases from V and 4 bases from J, with 9 bases between. The CDR3 runs to 14 residues. The CDR3 sequence is CASSQEGAFYGYTF. CDR3 nucleotide sequence: TGTGCCAGCAGCCAAGAAGGAGCCTTCTATGGCTACACCTTC.

V usage is TRBV7-3 and J usage is TRBJ2-3; 10 nucleotides line up with TRBD2. The germline CDR1 and CDR2 sequences are SGHTA and FQGTGA. This CDR3 is built from 15 residues. V was pared by 5 bases and J by 3 bases, with 5 bases of the junction left unmatched. The CDR3 protein is CASSPTSGSTDTQYF. CDR3 nucleotides: TGTGCCAGCAGCCCGACTAGCGGGTCGACAGATACGCAGTATTTT.

A word on this clonotype: The junction departs from the called germline gene at one end, perhaps through a read error. The chain uses TRBV10-3 and TRBJ2-2; no clear D gene. The length of the CDR3 is 14 residues. Germline CDR1 is ENHRY and CDR2 is SYGVKD. CDR3 bases: TGTGCCAGCAGTGGATTAATTCTGCCCTTGGCGCTGTTTTTT. Its protein is CASSGLILPLALFF.

This clonotype was counted only a few times. V gene TRBV19 combines with J gene TRBJ1-2, with a tentative D call TRBD1 (6 bases). Trimming pared 6 bases from V and 3 bases from J, leaving 8 bases between. This CDR3 has 12 amino acids. Germline V gene lookup returns CDR1 LNHDA and CDR2 SQIVND (reference sequence). The CDR3 DNA follows: TGTGCCAGTAGGAGGGGGGACTATGGCTACACCTTC. It yields the protein CASRRGDYGYTF.

With respect to this clonotype: This is likely a read error, given that the CDR3 carries no conserved phenylalanine or tryptophan at its end. The DNA is left out, because the CDR3 cannot be placed on it with certainty; the CDR3 is given as TCRdb lists it. The chain carries TRBV7-3 and TRBJ2-6; TRBD2, as called in the table, went unchecked against the DNA. The CDR3 contains 15 residues when both ends are counted. The germline V gene encodes CDR1 SGHTA and CDR2 FQGTGA. CDR3 amino acids: CASSFEGGGDNVLIC.

The rearrangement links TRBV7-9 to TRBJ1-1; D is undetermined. The germline gives CDR1 SEHNR, CDR2 FQNEAQ (reference sequence). V lost 5 bases, J lost 12 bases, and 25 bases lay in between. CDR3 length equals 15 residues. Written as DNA, the CDR3 is TGTGCCAGCAGCCTAGAAGTGGGAGCCCGGGTCAAGTCTTTCTTT. It encodes CASSLEVGARVKSFF.

The chain carries TRBV6-4 and TRBJ2-5; TRBD2 is a possible D gene (5 bases). The CDR3 totals 16 residues. V lost 5 bases to trimming and J lost 1 base, with 17 bases between them. The germline V gene encodes CDR1 MRHNA and CDR2 SNTAGT. In DNA form, the CDR3 reads TGTGCCAGCAGTACCTCCGGGTCCGAGGGCCAAGAGACCCAGTACTTC. Its translation: CASSTSGSEGQETQYF.

This clonotype was picked up one time. As the CDR3 is not closed by the conserved phenylalanine or tryptophan, this likely results from a read error. The limits of the CDR3 on the DNA are not certain, so only TCRdb's listed CDR3 is given. The chain is built from TRBV7-9 and TRBJ2-4; TRBD2, the D gene given by the table, was not confirmed from the DNA. The CDR3 numbers 12 amino acids, ends counted. Germline CDR1 SEHNR, CDR2 FQNEAQ (reference sequence). CDR3 loop: CASGGQRSIRNV.

The gene calls are TRBV9 and TRBJ1-6; D unresolved. This CDR3 has 16 amino acids. Germline CDR1 is SGDLS and CDR2 is YYNGEE. V lost 7 bases and J lost 3, with 17 bases in between. For the CDR3, the DNA is TGTGCCAGCGGCTTGTCTGAGAAAAGCTATAATTCACCCCTCCACTTT. Translating it yields CASGLSEKSYNSPLHF. Full variable domain (remainder filled in from reference TRBV9 and TRBJ1-6): DSGVTQTPKHLITATGQRVTLRCSPRSGDLSVYWYQQSLDQGLQFLIQYYNGEERAKGNILERFSAQQFPDLHSELNLSSLELGDSALYFCASGLSEKSYNSPLHFGNGTRLTVT.

The V gene is TRBV19, the J gene TRBJ1-2; possible D gene TRBD1, 6 bases. This CDR3 is 12 amino acids long. V lost 11 bases and J 7 bases, leaving 17 bases between the germline ends. Germline-derived CDR1 and CDR2 are LNHDA and SQIVND (reference sequence). Here the CDR3 reads CASLGVGAGYTF. For the CDR3, the DNA is TGTGCCTCTCTCGGGGTGGGGGCTGGCTACACCTTC.

The rearrangement joins TRBV7-8 to TRBJ2-1; 8 bases map to TRBD1. The V and J ends lost 4 bases and 4 bases, in that order; junction bases with no gene match: 6. Per the germline V gene, CDR1 is SGHVS and CDR2 is FQNEAQ. This CDR3 comprises 15 residues. In DNA, the CDR3 is TGTGCCAGCAGCTCGACGGGACAGGAGTACAATGAGCAGTTCTTC. Translating it yields CASSSTGQEYNEQFF.

V gene TRBV7-8 combines with J gene TRBJ2-3, with D possibly being TRBD1 (5 bases). This CDR3 region has 15 residues. V was shortened by 0 bases and J by 11 bases, with 18 bases between the two germline ends. The germline V gene has CDR1 SGHVS and CDR2 FQNEAQ. The CDR3 sequence is CASSLAGREDTQQYF. CDR3 in DNA: TGTGCCAGCAGCTTAGCGGGGCGCGAGGATACGCAGCAGTATTTT.

This rearrangement joins TRBV9 to TRBJ2-3; possible D gene TRBD1, 5 bases. The V and J ends lost 5 bases and 12 bases respectively, with 22 bases between them. The CDR3 extends over 14 amino acids. Per germline, CDR1 SGDLS and CDR2 YYNGEE. In DNA, the CDR3 is TGTGCCAGCAGAATACAGGCAGATCCCGATGAACAGTATTTT. Translating it yields CASRIQADPDEQYF.

The genes are TRBV7-9 and TRBJ2-7; D not certain. Germline V gives CDR1 SEHNR, CDR2 FQNEAQ (reference sequence). The CDR3 runs 18 residues. Trimming left V 5 bases short and J 3 bases short, with 26 bases between. Here the CDR3 reads CASSAVAETQYFCYEQYV. In DNA form, the CDR3 reads TGTGCCAGCAGCGCTGTAGCAGAGACCCAGTACTTTTGCTACGAGCAGTACGTC.

This clonotype was observed once. The chain carries TRBV5-4 and TRBJ2-7, with TRBD1 matching over 10 bases. J was trimmed by 0 bases and V by 4 bases; bases with no gene match: 4. This CDR3 has 15 amino acids. Germline CDR1 and CDR2: SGHNT and YYREEE (reference sequence). The CDR3 sequence: CASSKGQGCSYEQYV. The CDR3 DNA follows: TGTGCCAGCAGCAAGGGACAGGGGTGCTCCTACGAGCAGTACGTC.

Details on this clonotype: An end of the junction differs from the germline gene, which may be a read error. The rearrangement joins TRBV7-8 to TRBJ2-3; D may be TRBD2 (6 bases). The CDR3 sequence is 14 residues long. The V gene's germline CDR1 is SGHVS and CDR2 FQNEAQ. The CDR3: CASSLALEGSYGSF. The CDR3 bases are TGTGCCAGCAGCTTAGCGCTGGAGGGGAGCTATGGCTCCTTT.